Sequencing of this T cell receptor beta chain was carried out in a study of T cell repertoires in cytomegalovirus infection. Study conclusions and caveats: Predominance within the ex vivo response was attributable to HLA-C-restricted CMV-specific TCR beta clonotypes.

As to this clonotype: Its cognate antigen is unknown.

V dropped 7 bases and J dropped 1 base, with 19 bases sitting between them. CDR1 LNHDA and CDR2 SQIVND come from the germline V gene (reference sequence). The CDR3 has 16 amino acids. MiXCR was run by TCRdb on the reads, yielding one entry per CDR3 protein. The table shows roughly 920,000 distinct CDR3 sequences, with around 31% occurring only once. The receptor's source is a human donor in good health (CMV status not recorded). Some clones in this sample may be carry-over from other donors' samples. J is TRBJ1-1 and V is TRBV19; no reliable D call. The material was cultured CD8+ T cells from PBMCs, obtained from culture after CMV antigen stimulation. CDR3 region: CASTKLSRLPNTEAFF. CDR3 in DNA: TGTGCCAGTACCAAACTCTCCCGACTGCCGAACACTGAAGCTTTCTTT.